This passage covers 27 T cell receptor beta chains from one sample sequenced in a study of vaccination and CD4 T cells after COVID-19. These receptors are not linked to any known antigen. Treatment of the sample: approximately 11-day PBMC culture with coronavirus spike peptide pools or control peptides (ViraFEST assay). The Oncomine TCR Beta short-read assay was applied to DNA of cultured CD4+ T cells. TCRdb reprocessed the PCR reads via MiXCR and lists one record per CDR3 protein. Altogether approximately 22,000 distinct CDR3 sequences are present, 35% to 40% being singletons, with the ten largest covering less than 20%. The material sequenced was CD4+ T cells from blood, cultured in vitro, taken before SARS-CoV-2 vaccination. The receptor source for this set is a human donor who received a COVID-19 vaccine.

V gene TRBV2 combines with J gene TRBJ2-2, with D unclear. The CDR3 has 12 residues. Trimming took off 4 bases at V and 3 bases at J, with 3 bases between the two ends. Looked up from germline, CDR1 is SNHLY and CDR2 is FYNNEI. CDR3 nucleotide sequence: TGTGCCAGCAGTGTATACACCGGGGAGCTGTTTTTT. Its protein is CASSVYTGELFF.

This chain uses TRBV12-3 or TRBV12-4 with TRBJ2-3; D assignment may be TRBD1 or TRBD2 (5 bases each). The CDR3 spans 15 residues. Trimming removed 1 base at V and 2 bases at J, with 10 bases between. The CDR3 is CASSLGGFLTDTQYF. CDR3 DNA sequence: TGTGCCAGCAGTTTAGGGGGGTTCCTCACAGATACGCAGTATTTT.

CDR3 amino acids: CATSEGATNEKLFF. CDR3 sequence (DNA): TGTGCCACCAGTGAAGGGGCAACTAATGAAAAACTGTTTTTT. This chain uses TRBV24-1 with TRBJ1-4, with D maybe TRBD1 (5 bases). V shed 4 bases and J shed 0 bases, with 5 bases lying between them. CDR1 and CDR2 from the germline V gene are KGHDR and SFDVKD. CDR3 length: 14 amino acids.

This clonotype was seen more than once but under ten times. The chain combines TRBV6-1 with TRBJ1-5, with D unclear. Deletions cut 6 bases from V and 4 bases from J, with 25 bases between. The CDR3 consists of 18 residues. CDR1 and CDR2 from the germline V gene are MNHNS and SASEGT. CDR3 residues: CASSPTPPQVLRNQPQHF. In DNA form, the CDR3 reads TGTGCCAGCAGCCCAACCCCCCCCCAAGTCCTGCGGAATCAGCCCCAGCATTTT.

The chain couples TRBV19 to TRBJ1-5, with no clear D. Germline assignment: CDR1 LNHDA and CDR2 SQIVND (reference sequence). V lost 7 bases and J lost 4, with 17 bases in between. This CDR3 has 15 residues. DNA for the CDR3: TGTGCCAGTAAGTACGGCCAGCATAGTAATCAGCCCCAGCATTTT. This codes for CASKYGQHSNQPQHF. The full variable domain, in which reference TRBV19 and TRBJ1-5 provide the parts outside the CDR3, is DGGITQSPKYLFRKEGQNVTLSCEQNLNHDAMYWYRQDPGQGLRLIYYSQIVNDFQKGDIAEGYSVSREKKESFPLTVTSAQKNPTAFYLCASKYGQHSNQPQHFGDGTRLSIL.

This clonotype came up a few times. The CDR3 nucleotides are TGTGCCAGTAGCTATAGAGGGACAGGGGTCTCACCCCTCCACTTT. It yields the protein CASSYRGTGVSPLHF. The chain combines TRBV19 with TRBJ1-6; TRBD1 matches at 10 bases. This CDR3 has 15 amino acids. Germline V gene lookup returns CDR1 LNHDA and CDR2 SQIVND (reference sequence). Trimming took 6 bases from V and 10 from J; bases not matched to a gene: 9.

The count of this clonotype is one. This sequence joins TRBV2 and TRBJ1-5; D is undetermined. The CDR3 runs to 13 residues. Germline CDR1 is SNHLY and CDR2 is FYNNEI. The germline V and J ends were trimmed by 8 bases and 1 base, with 9 bases remaining between them. CDR3: CASCPDSNQPQHF. The CDR3 DNA reads as TGTGCCAGCTGTCCGGACAGCAATCAGCCCCAGCATTTT.

The V call is TRBV6-1, the J call TRBJ1-1; unclear D gene. Trimming took off 6 bases at V and 5 bases at J, with 16 bases between the two ends. The CDR3 has 14 residues. The germline CDR1 and CDR2 sequences are MNHNS and SASEGT. CDR3 sequence: CASSRTVLITEAFF. For the CDR3, the DNA is TGTGCCAGCAGCCGGACCGTACTGATAACTGAAGCTTTCTTT.

CDR3 DNA: TGTGCCAGCAGTCGGACTAGCTCCAATGAGCAGTTCTTC. This translates into CASSRTSSNEQFF. This chain uses TRBV11-3 with TRBJ2-1, with 8 bases matching TRBD2. Germline assignment: CDR1 SGHNT and CDR2 YENEEA. The V and J ends lost 6 bases and 6 bases, in that order; junction bases with no gene match: 4. CDR3 length equals 13 residues.

Only a few counts were recorded for this clonotype. J is TRBJ1-6 and V is TRBV12-3 or TRBV12-4, with a tentative D call TRBD1 (5 bases). The CDR3 sequence is 13 residues long. With 8 bases removed from V and 10 bases from J, the gap between germline ends came to 15 bases. Written as DNA, the CDR3 is TGTGCCAGCTCCCTCGGGGGATGGTCACCCCTCCACTTT. This gives the protein CASSLGGWSPLHF.

This clonotype was seen a few times. The chain links TRBV7-9 to TRBJ1-3; the D gene is possibly TRBD1 (6 bases). Germline V gives CDR1 SEHNR, CDR2 FQNEAQ (reference sequence). Trimming pared 4 bases from V and 4 bases from J, leaving 11 bases between. The CDR3 covers 14 residues. The CDR3 sequence is CASSSDRRGNTIYF. CDR3 sequence (DNA): TGTGCCAGCAGCTCAGACAGGCGAGGAAACACCATATATTTT.

This clonotype was detected only a few times. The chain employs TRBV24-1 and TRBJ2-3; D perhaps matches TRBD2 (5 bases). CDR1 is KGHDR and CDR2 is SFDVKD in the germline V gene. The CDR3 loop spans 17 amino acids. Trimming shortened V by 4 bases and J by 7 bases, and 23 bases separated the two germline ends. CDR3 sequence reads: CATSDPRSERTRNTQYF. The CDR3 DNA follows: TGTGCCACCAGTGACCCGAGGTCGGAAAGGACTCGGAATACGCAGTATTTT.

The chain has TRBV6-1 and TRBJ2-2; D is perhaps TRBD1 or TRBD2 (6 bases each). The germline V gene has CDR1 MNHNS and CDR2 SASEGT. This CDR3 has 15 residues. V was pared by 6 bases and J by 3 bases, with 14 bases between. CDR3 DNA sequence: TGTGCCAGCAGAGTATTGGAGGGGGACACCGGGGAGCTGTTTTTT. Translating it yields CASRVLEGDTGELFF.

J is TRBJ2-7 and V is TRBV25-1; D may be TRBD2 (6 bases). This CDR3 is built from 15 residues. V shed 1 base and J shed 1 base, with 11 bases lying between them. Germline V gene data show CDR1 as MGHDK and CDR2 as SYGVNS. The CDR3 loop is CASSEFGGESYEQYF. For the CDR3, the DNA is TGTGCCAGCAGTGAATTCGGCGGGGAGTCCTACGAGCAGTACTTC.

There are a few counts of this clonotype. The rearrangement links TRBV20-1 to TRBJ1-3; D is unclear. The CDR3 runs 14 residues. Looked up from germline, CDR1 is DFQATT and CDR2 is SNEGSKA (reference sequence). Trimming shortened V by 5 bases and J by 0 bases, and 11 bases separated the two germline ends. CDR3 sequence (DNA): TGCAGTGCTCTTCCGCCAGTCTCTGGAAACACCATATATTTT. It specifies CSALPPVSGNTIYF.

The chain uses TRBV6-1 and TRBJ2-1; 9 bases align to TRBD2. J lost 0 bases, V lost 6 bases, and 3 bases had no gene match. Germline V gene sequence: CDR1 MNHNS, CDR2 SASEGT. The CDR3 has 15 amino acids. The chain's CDR3 is CASSRGLASYNEQFF. The CDR3 DNA follows: TGTGCCAGCAGCCGGGGACTAGCCTCCTACAATGAGCAGTTCTTC.

This clonotype has only a few counts. The CDR3 is CASSLDSSETEAFF. The CDR3, as DNA: TGCGCCAGCAGCTTGGACAGTTCGGAAACTGAAGCTTTCTTT. This chain connects TRBV5-1 to TRBJ1-1, with D unresolved. CDR1 and CDR2 from the germline V gene are SGHRS and YFSETQ. V lost 0 bases, J lost 5 bases, and 11 bases lay in between. This CDR3 is built from 14 residues.

This clonotype has a handful of counts. The chain links TRBV5-4 to TRBJ2-7; 7 nucleotides align to TRBD1. The CDR3 sequence is 15 residues long. CDR1 and CDR2 (germline): SGHNT, YYREEE (reference sequence). V shed 3 bases and J 2 bases; nucleotides not matched to a gene: 8. The CDR3 region has the DNA TGTGCCAGCAGCTCAGGACAGGATCCTACCTACGAGCAGTACTTC. Translating it yields CASSSGQDPTYEQYF.

The V and J genes are TRBV5-3 and TRBJ2-1, with 7 bases aligning to TRBD1. TRBV5-3 is known as an ORF, though its function is uncertain. The V gene end was trimmed by 2 bases and the J gene end by 3 bases; junction bases not matched to a gene: 14. This CDR3 region has 18 residues. CDR3 loop: CARSFAPLQGEGYNEQFF. CDR3 nucleotide sequence: TGTGCCAGAAGCTTTGCCCCCCTTCAGGGGGAAGGCTACAATGAGCAGTTCTTC.

This chain uses TRBV6-5 with TRBJ1-1; 10 bases map to TRBD1. This CDR3 has 15 residues. CDR1 is MNHEY, CDR2 SVGAGI, per germline. The trim removed 4 bases at V and 5 bases at J, leaving 7 bases unmatched. As DNA, the CDR3 is TGTGCCAGCAGTTCTCGGACAGGGGGAGAGACTGAAGCTTTCTTT. Amino acids: CASSSRTGGETEAFF.

The V gene is TRBV5-4, the J gene TRBJ1-1; perhaps TRBD1 as D (5 bases). The ends were cut back, 0 bases at V and 4 bases at J, with 7 bases in the middle. CDR3 length: 13 residues. Germline V gene lookup returns CDR1 SGHNT and CDR2 YYREEE (reference sequence). CDR3 DNA: TGTGCCAGCAGCTTGGCAGGGAGCACTGAAGCTTTCTTT. Its translation: CASSLAGSTEAFF.

The rearrangement links TRBV2 to TRBJ1-5; D unclear. Germline V gives CDR1 SNHLY, CDR2 FYNNEI. V lost 5 bases and J 1 base, leaving 9 bases between the germline ends. The CDR3 is 14 residues long. CDR3 region: CASSKEDSNQPQHF. The DNA of the CDR3 is TGTGCCAGCAGTAAGGAGGACAGCAATCAGCCCCAGCATTTT. Combining the CDR3 with reference TRBV2 and TRBJ1-5 gives the whole variable domain EPEVTQTPSHQVTQMGQEVILRCVPISNHLYFYWYRQILGQKVEFLVSFYNNEISEKSEIFDDQFSVERPDGSNFTLKIRSTKLEDSAMYFCASSKEDSNQPQHFGDGTRLSIL.

The chain employs TRBV25-1 and TRBJ2-3, with 8 bases matching TRBD2. Looked up from germline, CDR1 is MGHDK and CDR2 is SYGVNS. After removal of 0 bases from V and 0 bases from J, the junction contained 2 bases not matched to a gene. The CDR3 totals 16 residues. The CDR3 loop reads CASSEYKRGSTDTQYF. CDR3 nucleotide sequence: TGTGCCAGCAGTGAATATAAGCGGGGGAGCACAGATACGCAGTATTTT.

The CDR3 sequence: CASGFPGAYGYTF. The CDR3 coding sequence is TGTGCTAGTGGTTTCCCCGGAGCCTATGGCTACACCTTC. The J gene is TRBJ1-2, the V gene TRBV12-5; D gene unclear. The CDR3 totals 13 residues. Trimming left V 3 bases short and J 4 bases short, with 9 bases between. Germline loops: CDR1 LGHNT, CDR2 FRNRAP.

The chain combines TRBV20-1 with TRBJ2-5, with D possibly being TRBD1 or TRBD2 (6 bases each). CDR1 is DFQATT and CDR2 is SNEGSKA in the germline V gene (reference sequence). The length of the CDR3 is 13 residues. V was cut by 1 base and J by 4 bases, with 10 bases left in between. The CDR3 nucleotides read TGCAGTGCTAGAGCTGGGGGGCGAGAGACCCAGTACTTC. The encoded protein is CSARAGGRETQYF.

The chain's CDR3 is CASSSLGGARSYEQYF. The CDR3 DNA reads as TGTGCCAGCAGTAGTCTGGGGGGCGCCCGCTCCTACGAGCAGTACTTC. The rearrangement uses TRBV12-3 or TRBV12-4 and TRBJ2-7; D may be TRBD1 or TRBD2 (6 bases each). The CDR3 spans 16 residues. Trimming removed 5 bases at V and 0 bases at J, with 17 bases between.

The chain joins TRBV20-1 to TRBJ1-4; TRBD1 matches 7 bases. V shed 2 bases, J shed 5 bases, and the junction held 5 bases outside the gene matches. CDR3 length: 14 residues. Germline CDR1 DFQATT, CDR2 SNEGSKA (reference sequence). The chain's CDR3 is CSARWARGNEKLFF. The CDR3 nucleotides are TGCAGTGCTAGATGGGCCAGGGGGAATGAAAAACTGTTTTTT.